A selection of T cell receptor beta chains follows, all from one sample in a study of early T cells in non-severe SARS-CoV-2 infection. Each CDR3 protein gets one entry after TCRdb re-called the 5' RACE reads with MiXCR. Here the sample spans about 59,000 distinct CDR3 sequences, under 15% being singletons. The source material was whole blood, sampled at baseline. The receptor set was obtained from an adult who was a healthcare worker with PCR-confirmed SARS-CoV-2 infection or an uninfected control (not recorded which). Each CDR3 is given with its conserved first and last residue. The order of the fields is V gene, clone size, D gene, J gene, CDR3 DNA, CDR3 protein. A D gene is named only where the DNA matches it firmly. Size values are once, few and many counts, or a class for expanded clones, and some rows have none.

V: TRBV14
size: few
D: TRBD1
J: TRBJ2-1
DNA: TGTGCCAGCAGCCTAAGACAGGGGGCGCCATCGCAGTTCTTC
CDR3: CASSLRQGAPSQFF

V: TRBV4-2
size: NA
D: NA
J: TRBJ1-1
DNA: TGTGCCAGCAGCCATTCGGTATCTGAAGCTTTCTTT
CDR3: CASSHSVSEAFF

V: TRBV28
size: few
D: NA
J: TRBJ2-7
DNA: TGTGCCAGCAGTCCACATGATAGTCGGAGCGAGCAGTACTTC
CDR3: CASSPHDSRSEQYF

V: TRBV30
size: few
D: NA
J: TRBJ2-5
DNA: TGTGCCTGGAGTGTACTAGAGACCCAGTACTTC
CDR3: CAWSVLETQYF

V: TRBV7-9
size: NA
D: TRBD2
J: TRBJ2-1
DNA: TGTGTCAGCAGCAACAAACTAGCGGGAGTTAGTAATGAGCAGTTCTTC
CDR3: CVSSNKLAGVSNEQFF

V: TRBV7-9
size: NA
D: NA
J: TRBJ1-2
DNA: TGTGCCAGCAGCTCGGAAGGGACAACCCCAACCAGGGACTATGGCTACACCTTC
CDR3: CASSSEGTTPTRDYGYTF

V: TRBV5-5
size: NA
D: TRBD1
J: TRBJ2-1
DNA: TGTGCCAGCAGCCACACAGGGGCGAACAATGAGCAGTTCTTC
CDR3: CASSHTGANNEQFF

V: TRBV15
size: few
D: TRBD2
J: TRBJ2-3
DNA: TGTGCCACCAGCAGAGATCGGGGGGGAGATACGCAGTATTTT
CDR3: CATSRDRGGDTQYF

V: TRBV25-1
size: many
D: NA
J: TRBJ1-1
DNA: TGTGCCACGGGGGACACTGAAGCTTTCTTT
CDR3: CATGDTEAFF

V: TRBV28
size: few
D: NA
J: TRBJ2-7
DNA: TGTGCCAGCAGTCCCTCACGAGGACTATCTACCTACGAGCAGTACTTC
CDR3: CASSPSRGLSTYEQYF

V: TRBV6-2/TRBV6-3
size: many
D: TRBD2
J: TRBJ2-7
DNA: TGTGCCACCGGACTAGCGGGAGTCCAAGAGCAGTACTTC
CDR3: CATGLAGVQEQYF

V: TRBV14
size: many
D: NA
J: TRBJ1-6
DNA: TGTGCCAGCAGTGGAGGGCCTTCCCTCCACTTT
CDR3: CASSGGPSLHF

V: TRBV3-1
size: NA
D: NA
J: TRBJ2-2
DNA: TGTGCCAGCAGCCAACACACCGGGGAGCTGTTTTTT
CDR3: CASSQHTGELFF

V: TRBV7-9
size: few
D: TRBD2
J: TRBJ2-5
DNA: TGTGCCAGCAGCTTCTATGCTAGCGGGAGTCAGAAGACCCAGTACTTC
CDR3: CASSFYASGSQKTQYF

V: TRBV29-1
size: NA
D: NA
J: TRBJ2-7
DNA: TGCAGCGTCGCTCAGGGCTACGAGCAGTACTTC
CDR3: CSVAQGYEQYF

V: TRBV18
size: NA
D: NA
J: TRBJ1-3
DNA: TGTGCCAGCTACACGAACTCTGGAAACACCATATATTTT
CDR3: CASYTNSGNTIYF

V: TRBV10-3
size: many
D: TRBD2
J: TRBJ2-3
DNA: TGTGCCATCAGTGAGTCCCCGACTAGCGGGAGAAGGTCCATCACGGATACGCAGTATTTT
CDR3: CAISESPTSGRRSITDTQYF

V: TRBV7-9
size: few
D: NA
J: TRBJ2-3
DNA: TGTGCCAGCAGCTGGGAGTGGGGAGTTGGAACAGATACGCAGTATTTT
CDR3: CASSWEWGVGTDTQYF

V: TRBV5-1
size: NA
D: TRBD1
J: TRBJ2-3
DNA: TGCGCCAGCAGCACTCGACAGGGGGCAGATACGCAGTATTTT
CDR3: CASSTRQGADTQYF

V: TRBV4-1
size: few
D: NA
J: TRBJ2-1
DNA: TGCGCCAGCAGCCTGACTAATGAGCAGTTCTTC
CDR3: CASSLTNEQFF

V: TRBV5-1
size: few
D: NA
J: TRBJ2-2
DNA: TGCGCCAGCACGGTCTTGGGGGAGCTGTTTTTT
CDR3: CASTVLGELFF

V: TRBV20-1
size: many
D: NA
J: TRBJ1-2
DNA: TGCAGTGCGGCGGGGTACAATGGCTACACCTTC
CDR3: CSAAGYNGYTF

V: TRBV28
size: NA
D: TRBD1
J: TRBJ1-1
DNA: TGTGCCAGCAGCCGGACAGGGGCCAACACTGAAGCTTTCTTT
CDR3: CASSRTGANTEAFF

V: TRBV20-1
size: NA
D: TRBD1
J: TRBJ1-1
DNA: TGCAGTGCTAGGGCGGACAGGGCCACTGAAGCTTTCTTT
CDR3: CSARADRATEAFF

V: TRBV19
size: few
D: TRBD2
J: TRBJ2-7
DNA: TGTGCCAGTAGTATCTTTGGCGGGGGCGAGCAGTACTTC
CDR3: CASSIFGGGEQYF

V: TRBV20-1
size: few
D: TRBD1
J: TRBJ2-5
DNA: TGCAGTGCTAGCCGAGGGGGCATGGAGACCCAGTACTTC
CDR3: CSASRGGMETQYF

V: TRBV28
size: NA
D: NA
J: TRBJ2-7
DNA: TGTGCCAGCAGTTACAGACAGAACTACGAGCAGTACTTC
CDR3: CASSYRQNYEQYF

V: TRBV20-1
size: NA
D: NA
J: TRBJ2-5
DNA: TGCAGTGCCTCGACCTCCGGCGAGACCCAGTACTTC
CDR3: CSASTSGETQYF

V: TRBV7-2
size: many
D: NA
J: TRBJ2-3
DNA: TGTGCCAGCAGCCTTGGGCCAGGGGAACCATATACGCAGTATTTT
CDR3: CASSLGPGEPYTQYF